These 23 T cell receptor beta chains came from one sample sequenced in a study of cytomegalovirus exposure and HLA in healthy donors. The PCR contained 60 Vbeta and 13 Jbeta primers. Repertoires were generated with immunoSEQ multiplex PCR, while TCRdb's copy carries only in-frame clones and drops some. The sample lists about 150,000 clones, about 82% occurring once. Sequences were obtained from PBMCs. The receptors shown here come from a woman between 35 and 50 years old in good health and CMV-seropositive.

The gene calls are TRBV28 and TRBJ1-2, with D possibly matching TRBD1 (5 bases). The CDR3 loop spans 14 amino acids. Germline V lookup: CDR1 MDHEN, CDR2 SYDVKM. Trimming removed 8 bases from V and 3 bases from J, with 16 bases in between. CDR3 nucleotides: TGTGCCAGCTACCTGCAGGGTCGGGACTATGGCTACACCTTC. It is translated as CASYLQGRDYGYTF.

This clone was observed once. J is TRBJ1-6 and V is TRBV19, with a weak D call TRBD1 (6 bases). Germline V gene lookup returns CDR1 LNHDA and CDR2 SQIVND (reference sequence). Trimming left V 10 bases short and J 9 bases short, with 22 bases between. The CDR3 covers 15 residues. The CDR3 DNA reads TGTGCCACCCCCTCGAGATGGGACACTTGTTCACCCCTCCACTTT. Its translation: CATPSRWDTCSPLHF.

V usage is TRBV19 and J usage is TRBJ1-1; D remains ambiguous. The CDR3 loop spans 14 amino acids. V lost 3 bases and J lost 2, with 10 bases in between. Germline V gives CDR1 LNHDA, CDR2 SQIVND (reference sequence). CDR3 loop: CASSIYRTNTEAFF. The CDR3 DNA is TGTGCCAGTAGTATTTACAGAACAAACACTGAAGCTTTCTTT.

The chain is built from TRBV5-1 and TRBJ2-4; no firm D call. The CDR3 covers 15 residues. Germline V gene sequence: CDR1 SGHRS, CDR2 YFSETQ. The germline V and J ends were trimmed by 0 bases and 0 bases, with 7 bases remaining between them. The CDR3 protein is CASSLESGAKNIQYF. The CDR3 region has the DNA TGCGCCAGCAGCTTGGAGTCAGGAGCCAAAAACATTCAGTACTTC.

This clone was seen only once. The V and J genes are TRBV5-1 and TRBJ2-7; the D gene is possibly TRBD1 (6 bases). The CDR3 contains 12 residues. Trimming removed 0 bases at V and 5 bases at J, with 6 bases between. The germline gives CDR1 SGHRS, CDR2 YFSETQ. This CDR3 is CASSLDRDEQYF. In DNA, the CDR3 is TGCGCCAGCAGCTTGGACAGGGACGAGCAGTACTTC.

This rearrangement joins TRBV29-1 to TRBJ1-1; no definite D call. Trimming cost V 7 bases and J 4 bases, with 13 bases left between them. Germline loops: CDR1 SQVTM, CDR2 ANQGSEA. CDR3 length equals 12 residues. CDR3 region: CSGLDGATEAFF. In nucleotides, the CDR3 is TGCAGCGGATTAGACGGAGCCACTGAAGCTTTCTTT.

The rearrangement links TRBV11-3 to TRBJ2-6; TRBD1 matches 8 bases. The CDR3 is 18 residues long. Germline V gives CDR1 SGHNT, CDR2 YENEEA. V dropped 0 bases and J dropped 0; count of bases not matched to a gene: 4. The CDR3 loop is CASSLDGQGSSGANVLTF. CDR3 nucleotide sequence: TGTGCCAGCAGCTTAGATGGACAGGGTAGCTCTGGGGCCAACGTCCTGACTTTC.

This chain connects TRBV19 to TRBJ2-2, with D possibly matching TRBD1 (6 bases). This CDR3 region has 13 residues. Trimming removed 10 bases at V and 7 bases at J, with 16 bases between. CDR1 and CDR2 (germline): LNHDA, SQIVND (reference sequence). The CDR3 bases are TGTGCCACTGGGGAGCAGGGACACGGGGAGCTGTTTTTT. Protein product: CATGEQGHGELFF.

The rearrangement uses TRBV28 and TRBJ1-2, with D possibly being TRBD1 (5 bases). With 5 bases removed from V and 2 bases from J, the gap between germline ends came to 12 bases. This CDR3 is 14 amino acids long. Germline V gives CDR1 MDHEN, CDR2 SYDVKM. The CDR3 sequence: CASSHRTANYGYTF. CDR3 nucleotides: TGTGCCAGCAGTCACAGGACGGCCAACTATGGCTACACCTTC.

The V and J genes are TRBV25-1 and TRBJ2-1; 8 bases agree with TRBD1. After removal of 1 base from V and 4 bases from J, the junction contained 6 bases not matched to a gene. Germline V gene sequence: CDR1 MGHDK, CDR2 SYGVNS. There are 16 residues in the CDR3. CDR3 sequence: CASSELSGGGYNEQFF. The CDR3 DNA reads as TGTGCCAGCAGTGAATTATCAGGGGGCGGATACAATGAGCAGTTCTTC.

J is TRBJ1-2 and V is TRBV28; no clear D. The CDR3 runs 14 residues. V gave up 3 bases and J gave up 5 bases, with 13 bases separating them. Germline loops: CDR1 MDHEN, CDR2 SYDVKM. The CDR3 loop is CASSFPNSPYGYTF. As DNA, the CDR3 is TGTGCCAGCAGTTTCCCTAACAGCCCATATGGCTACACCTTC.

V and J are TRBV14 and TRBJ1-2; 9 nucleotides match TRBD1. The CDR3 loop spans 16 amino acids. The junction had 11 bases not matched to a gene; V was cut back by 5 bases and J by 4 bases. The germline V gene encodes CDR1 SGHDN and CDR2 FVKESK. The CDR3 coding sequence is TGTGCCAGCAGCTCCCCCGGGACAGGGTACGGCTATGGCTACACCTTC. Translating gives CASSSPGTGYGYGYTF.

This chain connects TRBV5-1 to TRBJ1-2; D is unresolved. The V gene's germline CDR1 is SGHRS and CDR2 YFSETQ. The CDR3 is made up of 13 amino acids. Trimming stripped 4 bases from V and 7 bases from J, with 14 bases between. CDR3 in DNA: TGCGCCAGCAGCGACACCCTGGGTCGTGGCTACACCTTC. It specifies CASSDTLGRGYTF.

The gene calls are TRBV11-2 and TRBJ1-5, with D hard to call. From germline, CDR1 is SGHAT and CDR2 FQNNGV. V shed 0 bases and J shed 3 bases, with 12 bases lying between them. The CDR3 contains 16 residues. The CDR3 loop reads CASSLDRAGLNQPQHF. CDR3 sequence (DNA): TGTGCCAGCAGCTTAGATCGGGCAGGACTCAATCAGCCCCAGCATTTT.

This clone was seen only once. The chain joins TRBV7-9 to TRBJ1-1; D may be TRBD1 (6 bases). V was pared by 2 bases and J by 6 bases, with 10 bases between. The CDR3 covers 13 residues. Germline assignment: CDR1 SEHNR and CDR2 FQNEAQ (reference sequence). The CDR3 sequence: CASSLSGDAEAFF. Here the CDR3 DNA reads TGTGCCAGCAGCTTATCAGGGGACGCTGAAGCTTTCTTT. Supplemented by reference TRBV7-9 and TRBJ1-1, the full variable domain reads DTGVSQNPRHKITKRGQNVTFRCDPISEHNRLYWYRQTLGQGPEFLTYFQNEAQLEKSRLLSDRFSAERPKGSFSTLEIQRTEQGDSAMYLCASSLSGDAEAFFGQGTRLTVV.

The chain has TRBV6-6 and TRBJ2-1, with D possibly TRBD2 on 5 matching bases. V lost 0 bases to trimming and J lost 7 bases, with 13 bases between them. Germline lookup yields CDR1 MNHNY and CDR2 SVGAGI (reference sequence). The CDR3 runs to 15 residues. The CDR3 region is CASSYSIGGLNEQFF. As DNA, the CDR3 is TGTGCCAGCAGTTACTCTATAGGAGGCCTTAATGAGCAGTTCTTC.

This clone was seen a handful of times. CDR3 in DNA: TGTGCCTGGACCGCGGGCTATGGCTACACCTTC. This encodes CAWTAGYGYTF. J is TRBJ1-2 and V is TRBV30; D is undetermined. The germline gives CDR1 GTSNPN, CDR2 SVGIG (reference sequence). The V end lost 4 bases, the J end lost 4 bases, and 7 bases lay between the germline ends. The CDR3 length is 11 residues.

This clone is a singleton in its sample. V is TRBV11-3 and J is TRBJ2-7; 7 bases match TRBD1. CDR3 length: 15 residues. V shed 1 base and J 2 bases; nucleotides not matched to a gene: 5. The V gene's germline CDR1 is SGHNT and CDR2 YENEEA. DNA of the CDR3: TGTGCCAGCAGCTTAGGATCGGGGACAGCCTACGAGCAGTACTTC. Protein: CASSLGSGTAYEQYF.

The chain joins TRBV28 to TRBJ1-2; 11 bases fit TRBD1. Per the germline V gene, CDR1 is MDHEN and CDR2 is SYDVKM. The CDR3 totals 14 residues. J was trimmed by 7 bases and V by 6 bases; bases with no gene match: 7. CDR3 coding DNA: TGTGCCAGCAGACCCCCCGGGACAGGGGGTGGCTACACCTTC. This gives the protein CASRPPGTGGGYTF.

The chain uses TRBV7-2 and TRBJ1-5; the match to TRBD1 covers 7 bases. V shed 3 bases and J 8 bases; nucleotides not matched to a gene: 4. The germline CDR1 and CDR2 sequences are SGHTA and FQGNSA. The CDR3 spans 13 residues. DNA of the CDR3: TGTGCCAGCAGCTTGGGGACAGCGGAGCCCCAGCATTTT. Its protein is CASSLGTAEPQHF.

This clone was detected only a few times. The chain is built from TRBV29-1 and TRBJ1-1, with D unclear. The CDR3 is 10 residues long. From germline, CDR1 is SQVTM and CDR2 ANQGSEA. V lost 4 bases and J lost 5, with 5 bases in between. The CDR3 coding sequence is TGCAGCGTTGTCCAAACTGAAGCTTTCTTT. Amino acids: CSVVQTEAFF. The full variable domain, rest sourced from reference TRBV29-1 and TRBJ1-1, is SAVISQKPSRDICQRGTSLTIQCQVDSQVTMMFWYRQQPGQSLTLIATANQGSEATYESGFVIDKFPISRPNLTFSTLTVSNMSPEDSSIYLCSVVQTEAFFGQGTRLTVV.

V usage is TRBV10-3 and J usage is TRBJ1-2; a weak D match, TRBD1 (5 bases). CDR3 length equals 20 residues. V gave up 0 bases and J gave up 1 base, with 24 bases separating them. Germline V gene data show CDR1 as ENHRY and CDR2 as SYGVKD. The CDR3 DNA reads TGTGCCATCAGTGAGTCGAGGTTTGGATCCCGCACCAGGGTTAACTATGGCTACACCTTC. This sequence encodes CAISESRFGSRTRVNYGYTF.

The V gene is TRBV2, the J gene TRBJ1-1, with D uncertain. V lost 0 bases, J lost 7 bases, and 9 bases lay in between. Germline lookup yields CDR1 SNHLY and CDR2 FYNNEI. The CDR3 is made up of 13 amino acids. The CDR3: CASSEAPPDEAFF. The CDR3 coding sequence is TGTGCCAGCAGTGAAGCGCCCCCAGATGAAGCTTTCTTT.